The 17 T cell receptor beta chains listed next were all sequenced from one sample in a study of blood T cell repertoires in COVID-19. Here immunoSEQ multiplex PCR was the method, and the copy in TCRdb shows in-frame clones only, minus some. The sample lists about 220,000 clones, roughly 85% occurring once. The sequencing sample was made of peripheral blood. These receptors all come from a man aged 50 to 60 who had recovered from COVID-19.

The chain couples TRBV6-6 to TRBJ2-5, with D perhaps TRBD2 (5 bases). CDR1 is MNHNY, CDR2 SVGAGI, per germline (reference sequence). This CDR3 has 14 residues. V lost 2 bases, J lost 5 bases, and 12 bases lay in between. The chain's CDR3 is CASSYGRGSETQYF. The CDR3 DNA follows: TGTGCCAGCAGTTACGGACGGGGATCCGAGACCCAGTACTTC.

The gene calls are TRBV28 and TRBJ2-2, with D perhaps matching TRBD1 (5 bases). V was pared by 1 base and J by 0 bases, with 9 bases between. The CDR3 has 16 residues. Germline lookup yields CDR1 MDHEN and CDR2 SYDVKM. CDR3 sequence reads: CASSLSQGSNTGELFF. The CDR3 DNA reads TGTGCCAGCAGTTTATCGCAGGGTTCGAACACCGGGGAGCTGTTTTTT.

V and J are TRBV25-1 and TRBJ2-3; maybe TRBD2 (6 bases). The CDR3 is 14 amino acids. The germline V gene has CDR1 MGHDK and CDR2 SYGVNS. V was cut by 6 bases and J by 0 bases, with 10 bases left in between. CDR3 DNA sequence: TGTGCCAGCAGCTTAGCGGCTAGCACAGATACGCAGTATTTT. This translates into CASSLAASTDTQYF.

This clone was counted between two and nine times. The identical CDR3 is also encoded by other nucleotide sequences in the sample. J is TRBJ2-7 and V is TRBV6-5; 10 bases map to TRBD1. CDR1 MNHEY and CDR2 SVGAGI come from the germline V gene. Trimming removed 5 bases from V and 3 bases from J; junction bases left unmatched: 1. This CDR3 region has 13 residues. For the CDR3, the DNA is TGTGCCAGCAGTCGGGACAGGGGCTACGAGCAGTACTTC. Residues: CASSRDRGYEQYF.

The rearrangement links TRBV24-1 to TRBJ2-1; TRBD2 aligns across 11 bases. This CDR3 is built from 16 residues. Unmatched junction bases numbered 9, after V lost 5 bases and J lost 7 bases. Germline CDR1 reads KGHDR; CDR2 reads SFDVKD. CDR3 in DNA: TGTGCCACCAGTGGTACTAGCGGGAGTGTTTATAATGAGCAGTTCTTC. This translates into CATSGTSGSVYNEQFF.

The chain recombines TRBV3-1 (or the pseudogene TRBV3-2) with TRBJ1-4; D is uncertain. CDR3 size: 13 residues. The V gene's germline CDR1 is LGHDT and CDR2 YNNKEL (reference sequence). V was cut by 2 bases and J by 8 bases, with 9 bases left in between. Here the CDR3 reads CASSQMAGEKLFF. CDR3 bases: TGTGCCAGCAGCCAAATGGCGGGGGAAAAACTGTTTTTT.

V is TRBV2 and J is TRBJ2-7; TRBD2 might be the D (5 bases). Germline values: CDR1 SNHLY, CDR2 FYNNEI. CDR3 length: 15 residues. The V gene lost 2 bases and the J gene lost 9 bases, with 20 bases spanning the gap. The DNA for the CDR3 is TGTGCCAGCAGTGAATGGAGGACCGCCGCCTCTGGGCAGTACTTC. This gives the protein CASSEWRTAASGQYF.

The chain uses TRBV2 and TRBJ2-1, with TRBD1 matching 9 bases. V lost 11 bases, J lost 6 bases, and 5 bases stayed unmatched. Germline-derived CDR1 and CDR2 are SNHLY and FYNNEI. The CDR3 runs 12 residues. The CDR3, as DNA: TGTGCCGGACAGGGGCAGGGCAATGAGCAGTTCTTC. Translation gives CAGQGQGNEQFF.

The table lists this clone with a count of one. The rearrangement uses TRBV4-2 and TRBJ2-7; maybe TRBD2 (6 bases). Germline V lookup: CDR1 LGHNA, CDR2 YNFKEQ. The CDR3 length is 14 residues. The V end was cut by 1 base, the J end by 5 bases, with 12 bases between. CDR3 protein: CASSQALRENEQYF. CDR3 bases: TGTGCCAGCAGCCAAGCTTTGCGGGAAAACGAGCAGTACTTC.

V and J are TRBV19 and TRBJ1-3; D is perhaps TRBD1 (6 bases). Germline lookup yields CDR1 LNHDA and CDR2 SQIVND (reference sequence). V was pared by 3 bases and J by 0 bases, with 12 bases between. The CDR3 runs to 16 residues. CDR3 nucleotides: TGTGCCAGTAGTATCTTCGGGACAAGCTCTGGAAACACCATATATTTT. The encoded protein is CASSIFGTSSGNTIYF.

This sequence joins TRBV11-2 and TRBJ1-3, with D unclear. Germline V gene sequence: CDR1 SGHAT, CDR2 FQNNGV. The germline V and J ends were trimmed by 0 bases and 3 bases, with 18 bases remaining between them. This CDR3 has 18 residues. Here the CDR3 reads CASSLEYGRRRIGNTIYF. The CDR3 DNA reads TGTGCCAGCAGCTTAGAATATGGCCGGCGGCGAATTGGAAACACCATATATTTT.

In this sample, this clone turned up once. This chain connects TRBV6-5 to TRBJ2-6, with D possibly being TRBD1 (6 bases). The V gene's germline CDR1 is MNHEY and CDR2 SVGAGI. The CDR3 extends over 16 amino acids. V lost 0 bases to trimming and J lost 3 bases, with 9 bases between them. The CDR3 DNA is TGTGCCAGCAGTTACTCAAGGGGGTTTGGGGCCAACGTCCTGACTTTC. Its translation: CASSYSRGFGANVLTF.

The chain carries TRBV4-1 and TRBJ2-1, with TRBD2 as a possible D gene (6 bases). V dropped 0 bases and J dropped 9 bases, with 15 bases sitting between them. Germline lookup yields CDR1 MGHRA and CDR2 YSYEKL. This CDR3 is built from 15 residues. The CDR3, as DNA: TGCGCCAGCAGCCAAGATCGGGCAGCGGGTGGTGAGCAGTTCTTC. This gives the protein CASSQDRAAGGEQFF.

The gene calls are TRBV27 and TRBJ2-5; 8 bases fit TRBD2. Looked up from germline, CDR1 is MNHEY and CDR2 is SMNVEV (reference sequence). CDR3 length: 17 residues. After removal of 2 bases from V and 5 bases from J, the junction contained 13 bases not matched to a gene. The CDR3: CASSLPRWEREQETQYF. CDR3 nucleotides: TGTGCCAGCAGTTTACCTCGTTGGGAGCGGGAGCAGGAGACCCAGTACTTC.

The chain employs TRBV7-9 and TRBJ1-1, with D possibly TRBD1 on 5 matching bases. The V gene's germline CDR1 is SEHNR and CDR2 FQNEAQ (reference sequence). With 5 bases removed from V and 8 bases from J, the gap between germline ends came to 12 bases. The CDR3 has 12 residues. The CDR3 sequence: CASSRGEVEAFF. As DNA, the CDR3 is TGTGCCAGCAGCCGAGGGGAGGTGGAAGCTTTCTTT.

V is TRBV4-2 and J is TRBJ2-2, with D hard to call. The CDR3 has 15 residues. Germline V lookup: CDR1 LGHNA, CDR2 YNFKEQ. V was clipped by 1 base and J by 0 bases, with 6 bases between them. CDR3 bases: TGTGCCAGCAGCCAAGGGCTTACGAACACCGGGGAGCTGTTTTTT. As protein: CASSQGLTNTGELFF.

The V and J genes are TRBV5-1 and TRBJ2-7; 10 bases are a match to TRBD2. J lost 4 bases, V lost 4 bases, and 8 bases had no gene match. CDR1 is SGHRS, CDR2 YFSETQ, per germline. This CDR3 contains 15 residues. The CDR3 DNA reads TGCGCCAGCAGCCCCCGGACTAGCGGACCTTACGAGCAGTACTTC. Protein product: CASSPRTSGPYEQYF.